These 16 T cell receptor beta chains share one sample of origin, sequenced in a study of T cells in Graves' hyperthyroidism and ophthalmopathy. Authors of the study amplified TCR beta CDR3 regions from RNA transcripts. When the TCR CDR3 underwent first-round RT-PCR, the HTBI primer set was used. TCRdb ran MiXCR on the multiplex PCR reads and lists one entry per CDR3 protein. Of 450,000 to 550,000 distinct CDR3 sequences in the sample, around a quarter are singletons; the top ten hold about 11%. Sequencing was carried out using blood. Receptors were obtained from a woman aged 25 to 45 with Graves' ophthalmopathy.

In its sample, this clonotype was seen many times. The chain couples TRBV13 to TRBJ2-7; the D gene could be TRBD1 or TRBD2 (5 bases each). The CDR3 contains 13 residues. Germline V gene data show CDR1 as PRHDT and CDR2 as FYEKMQ (reference sequence). Trimming cost V 8 bases and J 3 bases, with 14 bases left between them. The CDR3 DNA reads TGTGCCAGCGCTAGGGACGGAGGCTACGAGCAGTACTTC. Its translation is CASARDGGYEQYF.

As concerns this clonotype: Just one base apart from a much larger clone, this may be a read error. The V call is TRBV2, the J call TRBJ2-3; maybe TRBD1 (6 bases). CDR1 and CDR2 from the germline V gene are SNHLY and FYNNEI. This CDR3 is built from 14 residues. CDR3 protein: CVSRYRVVTDTQYF. The CDR3 bases are TGTGTCAGCAGATACAGGGTAGTCACAGATACGCAGTATTTT.

This chain links TRBV2 with TRBJ1-5, with D perhaps matching TRBD1 (5 bases). Trimming cost V 7 bases and J 6 bases, with 13 bases left between them. The CDR3 has 13 amino acids. Germline CDR1 reads SNHLY; CDR2 reads FYNNEI. CDR3 loop: CASNQERGQPQHF. Here the CDR3 DNA reads TGTGCCAGCAACCAGGAGAGGGGTCAGCCCCAGCATTTT.

This clonotype was observed many times. The chain couples TRBV12-3 or TRBV12-4 to TRBJ1-6, with D hard to call. CDR3 length equals 13 residues. V dropped 7 bases and J dropped 7 bases, with 11 bases sitting between them. The CDR3 protein is CASKARENSPLHF. In DNA, the CDR3 is TGTGCCAGCAAGGCCAGAGAAAATTCACCCCTCCACTTT.

At least ten counts were recorded for this clonotype. V gene TRBV6-4 combines with J gene TRBJ2-2; D is uncertain. V lost 2 bases and J 3 bases, leaving 4 bases between the germline ends. The CDR3 totals 13 residues. CDR1 is MRHNA and CDR2 is SNTAGT in the germline V gene. The CDR3 sequence: CASSDRDTGELFF. CDR3 coding DNA: TGTGCCAGCAGTGACAGGGACACCGGGGAGCTGTTTTTT.

This chain connects TRBV6-1 to TRBJ2-5, with 7 bases that match TRBD1. Germline V gene sequence: CDR1 MNHNS, CDR2 SASEGT. J was trimmed by 2 bases and V by 11 bases; bases with no gene match: 11. The CDR3 sequence is 14 residues long. The CDR3 reads CAGNTGVGQETQYF. The CDR3 DNA follows: TGTGCCGGTAACACAGGGGTTGGGCAAGAGACCCAGTACTTC.

This clonotype was picked up many times. The rearrangement links TRBV2 to TRBJ2-7; TRBD1 aligns across 9 bases. V trimming: 7 bases; J trimming: 4 bases; junction bases outside the gene matches: 8. The length of the CDR3 is 14 residues. Germline assignment: CDR1 SNHLY and CDR2 FYNNEI. The CDR3 sequence: CASKTGTGSYEQYF. CDR3 coding DNA: TGTGCCAGCAAGACCGGGACAGGGTCTTACGAGCAGTACTTC.

At least ten counts were recorded for this clonotype. This sequence joins TRBV2 and TRBJ2-5, with 7 bases aligning to TRBD1. The CDR3 sequence is 13 residues long. The V gene's germline CDR1 is SNHLY and CDR2 FYNNEI. V trimming: 2 bases; J trimming: 5 bases; junction bases outside the gene matches: 2. The DNA of the CDR3 is TGTGCCAGCAGTGAAACAGGGGTCGAGACCCAGTACTTC. Amino acid sequence: CASSETGVETQYF.

Only a few counts were recorded for this clonotype. This chain uses TRBV20-1 with TRBJ2-7; D possibly corresponds to TRBD1 (6 bases). Per germline, CDR1 DFQATT and CDR2 SNEGSKA (reference sequence). This CDR3 region has 15 residues. The V gene lost 3 bases and the J gene lost 2 bases, with 17 bases spanning the gap. The CDR3 DNA reads as TGCAGTGCTAGGGAGGACAGTCCCCCAACCTACGAGCAGTACTTC. Translating it yields CSAREDSPPTYEQYF.

This clonotype was found many times. This chain connects TRBV29-1 to TRBJ1-2; D not resolved. V was trimmed by 3 bases and J by 12 bases, leaving 14 bases between them. CDR3 length: 11 amino acids. Germline V gene sequence: CDR1 SQVTM, CDR2 ANQGSEA. CDR3 loop: CSVDKGFLNTF. The CDR3 DNA reads TGCAGCGTTGATAAGGGCTTTTTGAACACCTTC.

This clonotype has at least ten counts. The rearrangement joins TRBV24-1 to TRBJ1-5; 7 bases agree with TRBD1. CDR3 length: 16 amino acids. After removal of 4 bases from V and 1 base from J, the junction contained 6 bases not matched to a gene. Germline assignment: CDR1 KGHDR and CDR2 SFDVKD. CDR3 sequence reads: CATSESGTASNQPQHF. The CDR3 coding sequence is TGTGCCACCAGTGAATCCGGGACAGCAAGCAATCAGCCCCAGCATTTT.

This clonotype came up many times. The V call is TRBV6-5, the J call TRBJ2-4, with TRBD1 identical over 12 bases. The length of the CDR3 is 15 residues. CDR1 and CDR2 (germline): MNHEY, SVGAGI. V trimming: 6 bases; J trimming: 7 bases; junction bases outside the gene matches: 7. The CDR3 region is CASRTGTGGRNIQYF. The CDR3 DNA is TGTGCCAGCAGAACCGGGACAGGGGGCAGGAACATTCAGTACTTC.

This clonotype was observed at least ten times. The genes are TRBV5-1 and TRBJ1-5; D perhaps matches TRBD1 (5 bases). Germline CDR1 is SGHRS and CDR2 is YFSETQ. The CDR3 has 15 amino acids. Trimming pared 4 bases from V and 0 bases from J, leaving 11 bases between. The CDR3 spells CASSPGWGSNQPQHF. The CDR3, as DNA: TGCGCCAGCAGCCCAGGGTGGGGTAGCAATCAGCCCCAGCATTTT.

The V call is TRBV19, the J call TRBJ1-5; no reliable D call. The V gene lost 2 bases and the J gene lost 5 bases, with 4 bases spanning the gap. The CDR3 is made up of 12 amino acids. Germline CDR1 is LNHDA and CDR2 is SQIVND (reference sequence). The CDR3 DNA is TGTGCCAGTAGTATAAACTATCAGCCCCAGCATTTT. Protein: CASSINYQPQHF.

The rearrangement joins TRBV2 to TRBJ1-6, with TRBD1 identical over 7 bases. The CDR3 sequence is 15 residues long. Germline V lookup: CDR1 SNHLY, CDR2 FYNNEI. Unmatched junction bases numbered 9, after V lost 9 bases and J lost 4 bases. The CDR3 sequence is CARNDRASYNSPLHF. As DNA, the CDR3 is TGTGCCAGAAACGACAGGGCTTCTTATAATTCACCCCTCCACTTT.

This clonotype was counted many times. The chain has TRBV6-4 and TRBJ1-1, with TRBD1 as a possible D gene (5 bases). The CDR3 spans 17 residues. The V gene lost 0 bases and the J gene lost 0 bases, with 14 bases spanning the gap. Germline values: CDR1 MRHNA, CDR2 SNTAGT. CDR3 region: CASSDSPPDRLNTEAFF. Here the CDR3 DNA reads TGTGCCAGCAGTGACTCGCCCCCAGACAGATTGAACACTGAAGCTTTCTTT.